The next 8 T cell receptor beta chains were all read from a single sample in a study of cytotoxic CD8 clonotypes in ibrutinib-treated CLL. Assay used: immunoSEQ multiplex PCR; TCRdb lists only in-frame clones, some missing. The sample consists of some 140,000 clones, under 95% of them appearing once. The source was PBMCs, collected after 12 months of ibrutinib treatment. These receptors came from a human donor with chronic lymphocytic leukemia.

CDR3 sequence: CASSFGTSENSGANVLTF. CDR3 DNA sequence: TGTGCCAGCAGCTTCGGGACTAGCGAAAACTCTGGGGCCAACGTCCTGACTTTC. The genes are TRBV7-2 and TRBJ2-6; 10 bases line up with TRBD2. Trimming took 3 bases from V and 0 from J; bases not matched to a gene: 5. The CDR3 runs 18 residues. Germline CDR1 reads SGHTA; CDR2 reads FQGNSA.

The chain has TRBV7-8 and TRBJ2-7, with 12 bases fitting TRBD2. After removal of 1 base from V and 2 bases from J, the junction contained 0 bases not matched to a gene. The CDR3 totals 15 residues. Per germline, CDR1 SGHVS and CDR2 FQNEAQ. The CDR3 nucleotides read TGTGCCAGCAGCTTAGGACTAGCGGGGGCCTACGAGCAGTACTTC. Amino acids: CASSLGLAGAYEQYF.

This clone occurred once. The chain uses TRBV30 and TRBJ2-5; 10 bases line up with TRBD2. The CDR3 runs 15 residues. Germline-derived CDR1 and CDR2 are GTSNPN and SVGIG (reference sequence). Trimming at V came to 0 bases and at J to 1 base, leaving 2 bases not matched to a gene. In nucleotides, the CDR3 is TGTGCCTGGAGTGTACTAGCGGGATTCCAAGAGACCCAGTACTTC. Its protein product is CAWSVLAGFQETQYF.

The chain is built from TRBV28 and TRBJ2-1, with D unresolved. The CDR3 runs 14 residues. The germline V gene encodes CDR1 MDHEN and CDR2 SYDVKM. Trimming pared 2 bases from V and 0 bases from J, leaving 5 bases between. The CDR3 protein is CASSLPSSYNEQFF. DNA for the CDR3: TGTGCCAGCAGTTTACCATCCTCCTACAATGAGCAGTTCTTC.

This clone was recorded once. The chain combines TRBV10-3 with TRBJ2-5; D is possibly TRBD1 or TRBD2 (6 bases each). The CDR3 has 15 amino acids. CDR1 is ENHRY and CDR2 is SYGVKD in the germline V gene. Trimming pared 10 bases from V and 5 bases from J, leaving 23 bases between. The CDR3 reads CATRQGGLGGETQYF. The CDR3 DNA reads as TGTGCCACCCGGCAAGGGGGGTTGGGCGGGGAGACCCAGTACTTC.

The chain links TRBV6-1 to TRBJ1-1, with unresolved D. Germline V lookup: CDR1 MNHNS, CDR2 SASEGT. Trimming stripped 3 bases from V and 11 bases from J, with 19 bases between. The CDR3 covers 14 residues. CDR3 region: CASSESAEGLEAFF. As DNA, the CDR3 is TGTGCCAGCAGTGAGTCAGCCGAAGGGTTGGAGGCTTTCTTT.

The V gene is TRBV28, the J gene TRBJ2-3; 11 nucleotides align to TRBD1. This CDR3 comprises 16 residues. Germline CDR1 reads MDHEN; CDR2 reads SYDVKM. The trim removed 8 bases at V and 2 bases at J, leaving 9 bases unmatched. The CDR3 DNA sequence: TGTGCCAGCGGACGGGGACAGGGGGAGTTCACAGATACGCAGTATTTT. Translation gives CASGRGQGEFTDTQYF.

In its sample, this clone was seen once. This rearrangement joins TRBV2 to TRBJ2-7, with 12 bases fitting TRBD1. V lost 6 bases to trimming and J lost 5 bases; unmatched junction nucleotides: 5. Per germline, CDR1 SNHLY and CDR2 FYNNEI. This CDR3 is built from 14 residues. The CDR3 DNA follows: TGTGCCAGCAGCCCCGGGACAGGGGGCGACGAGCAGTACTTC. Its translation: CASSPGTGGDEQYF.